This entry concerns a single T cell receptor beta chain. This sample was taken from a study of blood T cell repertoires in COVID-19. Study context: Sites in the United States, Italy and Spain provided acute and convalescent COVID-19 samples.

Adults between roughly 18 and 90 years of age took part from about 24 US areas. Cohort allocation depended upon clinical history that participants reported. Donors in Cohort 3 counted as recovered after two negative PCRs, clearance, or symptom resolution. Per the germline V gene, CDR1 is SGHAT and CDR2 is FQNNGV. This CDR3 comprises 14 residues. V was pared by 2 bases and J by 4 bases, with 9 bases between. TCRdb keeps only in-frame clones here, not all; method: immunoSEQ multiplex PCR. Of 400,000 or so clones listed, around 90% are singletons. The V call is TRBV11-2, the J call TRBJ1-3, with unresolved D. Sequencing was done on a sample of PBMCs or T cells enriched from blood (not recorded which). This sequence was found in a man between 18 and 29 years old who had recovered from COVID-19. This CDR3 reads CASSLWAGGNTIYF. DNA of the CDR3: TGTGCCAGCAGCTTATGGGCAGGAGGAAACACCATATATTTT.